The TCR beta chain described here comes from a study of shared clonotypes between healthy human individuals. Each replicate PCR on the sorted subsets used approximately 180 ng DNA (approximately 27,000 T cell genomes). The method was immunoSEQ multiplex PCR; TCRdb's version includes in-frame clones alone and lacks a portion of them. The top ten clones hold approximately 0.12% of a sample with hundreds of thousands of clones, approximately 96% of them seen once. It was CD45RO-negative cells, positively selected for CCR7, that made up naive CD8 cells, with terminally differentiated effector memory CD45RA+ cells excluded. Donors were healthy HIV-negative adults without recent acute infections or vaccinations. V lost 4 bases to trimming and J lost 3 bases, with 7 bases between them. This CDR3 is built from 12 residues. The germline gives CDR1 PRHDT, CDR2 FYEKMQ (reference sequence).

The chain joins TRBV13 to TRBJ2-7; D remains ambiguous. Sequenced: naive CD8+ T cells sorted from blood. This TCR derives from a woman between 25 and 40 years old in good health. CDR3 sequence reads: CASSSSYYEQYF. The DNA of the CDR3 is TGTGCCAGCAGCTCCTCTTACTACGAGCAGTACTTC.